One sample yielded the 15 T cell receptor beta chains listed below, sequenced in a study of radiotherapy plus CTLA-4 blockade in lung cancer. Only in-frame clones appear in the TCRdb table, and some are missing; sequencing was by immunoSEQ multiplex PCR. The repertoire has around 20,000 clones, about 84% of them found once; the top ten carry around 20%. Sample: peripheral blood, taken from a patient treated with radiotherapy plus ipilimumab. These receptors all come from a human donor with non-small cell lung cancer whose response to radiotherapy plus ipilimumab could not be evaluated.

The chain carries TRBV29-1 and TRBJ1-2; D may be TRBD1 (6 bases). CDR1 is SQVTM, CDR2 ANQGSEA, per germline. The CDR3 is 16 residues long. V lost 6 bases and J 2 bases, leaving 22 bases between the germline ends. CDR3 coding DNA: TGCAGCGTCCGCCTATCTTCCAGGGACACCAACTATGGCTACACCTTC. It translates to CSVRLSSRDTNYGYTF. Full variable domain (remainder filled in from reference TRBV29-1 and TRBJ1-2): SAVISQKPSRDICQRGTSLTIQCQVDSQVTMMFWYRQQPGQSLTLIATANQGSEATYESGFVIDKFPISRPNLTFSTLTVSNMSPEDSSIYLCSVRLSSRDTNYGYTFGSGTRLTVV.

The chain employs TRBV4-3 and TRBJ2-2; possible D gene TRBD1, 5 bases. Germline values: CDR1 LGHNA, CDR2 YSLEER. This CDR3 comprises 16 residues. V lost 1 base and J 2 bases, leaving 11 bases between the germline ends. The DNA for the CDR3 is TGCGCCAGCAGCCAAGGGACATCGGTAAACACCGGGGAGCTGTTTTTT. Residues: CASSQGTSVNTGELFF.

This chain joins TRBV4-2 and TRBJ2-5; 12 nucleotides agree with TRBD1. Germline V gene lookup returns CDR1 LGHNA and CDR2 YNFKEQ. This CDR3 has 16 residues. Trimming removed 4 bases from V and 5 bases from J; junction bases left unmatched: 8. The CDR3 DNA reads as TGTGCCAGCAGCCTCGGGGGAGGGACAGGGGGCGAGACCCAGTACTTC. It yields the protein CASSLGGGTGGETQYF.

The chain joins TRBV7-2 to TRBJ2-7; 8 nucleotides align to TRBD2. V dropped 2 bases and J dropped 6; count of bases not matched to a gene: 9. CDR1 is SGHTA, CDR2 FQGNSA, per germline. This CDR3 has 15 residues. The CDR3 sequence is CASSLQGGRYLEQYF. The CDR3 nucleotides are TGTGCCAGCAGCTTACAGGGCGGGAGGTATCTCGAGCAGTACTTC.

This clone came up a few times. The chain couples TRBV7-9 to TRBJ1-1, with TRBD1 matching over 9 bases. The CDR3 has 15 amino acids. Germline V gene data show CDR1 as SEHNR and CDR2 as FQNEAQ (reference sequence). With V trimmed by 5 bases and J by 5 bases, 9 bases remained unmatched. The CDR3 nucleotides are TGTGCCAGCAGCCGCGGGACAGGGCTCGGGACTGAAGCTTTCTTT. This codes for CASSRGTGLGTEAFF.

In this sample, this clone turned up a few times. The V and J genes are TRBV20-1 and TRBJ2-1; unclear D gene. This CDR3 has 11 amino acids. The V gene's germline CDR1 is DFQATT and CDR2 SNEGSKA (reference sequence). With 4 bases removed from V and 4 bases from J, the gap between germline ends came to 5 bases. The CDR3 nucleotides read TGCAGTGCTATCCTTTACAATGAGCAGTTCTTC. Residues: CSAILYNEQFF.

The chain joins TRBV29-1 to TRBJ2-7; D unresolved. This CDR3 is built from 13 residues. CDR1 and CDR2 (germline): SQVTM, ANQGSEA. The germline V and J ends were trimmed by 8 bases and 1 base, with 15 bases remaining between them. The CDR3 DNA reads TGCAGCTTTCGTTTAGGAGAATCCTACGAGCAGTACTTC. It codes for CSFRLGESYEQYF.

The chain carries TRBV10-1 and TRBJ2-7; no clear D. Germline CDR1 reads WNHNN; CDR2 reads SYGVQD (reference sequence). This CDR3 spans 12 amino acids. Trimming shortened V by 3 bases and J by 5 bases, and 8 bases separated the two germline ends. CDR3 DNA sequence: TGCGCCAGCAGTGATGGCCCCAACGAGCAGTACTTC. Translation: CASSDGPNEQYF.

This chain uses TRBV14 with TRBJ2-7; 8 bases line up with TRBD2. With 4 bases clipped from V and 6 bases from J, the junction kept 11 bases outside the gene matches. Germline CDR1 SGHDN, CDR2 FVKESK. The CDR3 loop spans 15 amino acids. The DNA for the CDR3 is TGTGCCAGCAGCCCCCGGGACCGGGAGGGGAGCGAGCAGTACTTC. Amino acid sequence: CASSPRDREGSEQYF.

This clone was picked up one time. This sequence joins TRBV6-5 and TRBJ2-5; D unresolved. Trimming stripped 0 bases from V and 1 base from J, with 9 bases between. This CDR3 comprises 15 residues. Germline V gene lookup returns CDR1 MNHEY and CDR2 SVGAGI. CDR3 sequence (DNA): TGTGCCAGCAGTTACTCGGTTACAGTCCAAGAGACCCAGTACTTC. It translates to CASSYSVTVQETQYF.

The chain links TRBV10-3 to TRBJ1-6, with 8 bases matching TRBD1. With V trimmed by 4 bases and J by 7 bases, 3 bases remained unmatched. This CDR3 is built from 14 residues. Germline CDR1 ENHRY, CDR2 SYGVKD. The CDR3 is CAISADRANSPLHF. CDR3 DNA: TGTGCCATCAGTGCGGACAGGGCCAATTCACCCCTCCACTTT.

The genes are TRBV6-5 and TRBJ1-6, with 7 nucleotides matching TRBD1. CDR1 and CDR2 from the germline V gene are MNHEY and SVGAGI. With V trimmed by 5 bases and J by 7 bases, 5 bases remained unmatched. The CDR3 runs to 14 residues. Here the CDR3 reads CASSTRDRNSPLHF. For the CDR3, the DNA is TGTGCCAGCAGTACCCGGGACAGAAATTCACCCCTCCACTTT.

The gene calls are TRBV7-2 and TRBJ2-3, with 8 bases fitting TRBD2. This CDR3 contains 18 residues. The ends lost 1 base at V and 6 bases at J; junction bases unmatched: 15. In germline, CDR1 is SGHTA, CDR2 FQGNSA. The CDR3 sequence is CASSLDRPLAGRGDTQYF. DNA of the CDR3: TGTGCCAGCAGCTTAGACCGGCCCCTAGCCGGGAGGGGGGATACGCAGTATTTT.

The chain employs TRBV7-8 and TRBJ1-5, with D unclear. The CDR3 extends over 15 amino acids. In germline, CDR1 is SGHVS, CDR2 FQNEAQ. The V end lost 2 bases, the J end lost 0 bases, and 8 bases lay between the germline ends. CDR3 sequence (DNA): TGTGCCAGCAGCTTACACAGCTATAGCAATCAGCCCCAGCATTTT. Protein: CASSLHSYSNQPQHF.

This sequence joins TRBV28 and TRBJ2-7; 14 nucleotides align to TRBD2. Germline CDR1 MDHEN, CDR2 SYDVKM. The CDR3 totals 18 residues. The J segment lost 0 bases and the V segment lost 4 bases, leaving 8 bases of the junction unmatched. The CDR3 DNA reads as TGTGCCAGCAGTTCGCCCTGGGGACTAGCGGGGGTCTCCTACGAGCAGTACTTC. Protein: CASSSPWGLAGVSYEQYF. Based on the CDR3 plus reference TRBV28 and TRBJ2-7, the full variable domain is DVKVTQSSRYLVKRTGEKVFLECVQDMDHENMFWYRQDPGLGLRLIYFSYDVKMKEKGDIPEGYSVSREKKERFSLILESASTNQTSMYLCASSSPWGLAGVSYEQYFGPGTRLTVT.